A selection of T cell receptor beta chains follows, all from one sample in a study of blood T cells in healthy people across ages. From the 5' RACE reads, TCRdb called clonotypes with MiXCR, one entry per CDR3 protein. This sample yields some 1.5 million distinct CDR3 sequences, of which under 30% are seen a single time; about 8% belongs to the top ten. What was sequenced was blood. The receptors were gathered from a woman in her thirties in good health. Both conserved end residues are trimmed from each CDR3.

>TRBV10-3|TRBJ2-7
AISELRGSGYEQY
>TRBV20-1|TRBJ2-5
SATAQETQY
>TRBV18|TRBJ2-5
ASGMDRQETQY
>TRBV25-1|TRBJ2-5
ASSLGYKQETQY
>TRBV20-1|TRBJ1-2
SARQAGAEGYT
>TRBV14|TRBJ1-2
ASSRELYGYT
>TRBV20-1|TRBJ2-7
SARDPGTGNDEQY
>TRBV6-1|TRBJ2-5
VSRLDGLSQETQY
>TRBV18|TRBJ2-3
ASSPKAGVGTDTQY
>TRBV29-1|TRBJ1-6
SVEVEGDGSPLH
>TRBV5-5|TRBJ1-2
ASSYTGGDGYT
>TRBV9|TRBJ1-3
ASSPTVTTGNTIY
>TRBV20-1|TRBJ2-3
SATHGEGVGDTQY
>TRBV2|TRBJ2-5
ASSDGASGGYEQC
>TRBV5-4|TRBJ1-1
ASSWAGGGDTEAF
>TRBV29-1|TRBJ2-7
SAAGRRSSYEQY
>TRBV6-6|TRBJ2-7
ASSHRSSGGVVDEQY
>TRBV7-2|NA
ASSLEVVSGSRPETQY
>TRBV28|TRBJ2-3
ASSLSIQGTQY
>TRBV5-1|TRBJ2-1
ASSSQGGLASSYNEQF
>TRBV6-5|TRBJ2-5
ASSPIAGSQETQY